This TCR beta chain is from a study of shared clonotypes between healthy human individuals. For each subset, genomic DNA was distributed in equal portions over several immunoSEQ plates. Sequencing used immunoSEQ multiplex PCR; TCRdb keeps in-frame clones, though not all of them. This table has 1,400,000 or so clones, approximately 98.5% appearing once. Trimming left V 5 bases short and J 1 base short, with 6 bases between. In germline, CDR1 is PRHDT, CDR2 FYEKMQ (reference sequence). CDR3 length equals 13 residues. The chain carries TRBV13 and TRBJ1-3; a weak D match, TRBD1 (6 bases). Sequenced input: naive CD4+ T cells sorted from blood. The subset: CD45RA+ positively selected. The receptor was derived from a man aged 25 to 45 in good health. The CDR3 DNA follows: TGTGCCAGCAGCGGGACATCTGGAAACACCATATATTTT. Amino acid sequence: CASSGTSGNTIYF.